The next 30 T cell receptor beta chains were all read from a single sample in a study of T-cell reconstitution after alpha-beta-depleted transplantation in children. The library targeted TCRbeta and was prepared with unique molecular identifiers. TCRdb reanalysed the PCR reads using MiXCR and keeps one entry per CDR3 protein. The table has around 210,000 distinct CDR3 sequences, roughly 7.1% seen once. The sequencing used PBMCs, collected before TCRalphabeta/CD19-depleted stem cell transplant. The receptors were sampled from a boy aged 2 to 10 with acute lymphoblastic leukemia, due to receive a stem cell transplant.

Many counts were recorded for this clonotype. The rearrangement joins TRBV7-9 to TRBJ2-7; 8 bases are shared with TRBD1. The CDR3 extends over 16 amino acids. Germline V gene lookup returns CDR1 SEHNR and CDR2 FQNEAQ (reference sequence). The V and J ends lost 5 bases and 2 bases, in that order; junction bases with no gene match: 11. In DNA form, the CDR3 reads TGTGCCAGCAGCAACCACCGGGACAGGAAAACCTACGAGCAGTACTTC. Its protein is CASSNHRDRKTYEQYF.

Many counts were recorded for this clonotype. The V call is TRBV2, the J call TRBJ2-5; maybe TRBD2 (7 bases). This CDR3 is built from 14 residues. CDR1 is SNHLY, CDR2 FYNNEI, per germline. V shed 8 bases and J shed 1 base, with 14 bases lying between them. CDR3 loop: CASFRGGAQETQYF. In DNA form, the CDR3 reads TGTGCCAGCTTCCGAGGGGGGGCCCAAGAGACCCAGTACTTC.

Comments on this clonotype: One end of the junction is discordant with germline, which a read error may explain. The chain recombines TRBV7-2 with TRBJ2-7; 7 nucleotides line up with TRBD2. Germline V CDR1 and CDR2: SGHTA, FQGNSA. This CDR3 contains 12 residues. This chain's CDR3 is CASSSLGGSHHF. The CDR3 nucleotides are TGTGCCAGCAGCTCTCTCGGCGGGAGCCATCACTTC.

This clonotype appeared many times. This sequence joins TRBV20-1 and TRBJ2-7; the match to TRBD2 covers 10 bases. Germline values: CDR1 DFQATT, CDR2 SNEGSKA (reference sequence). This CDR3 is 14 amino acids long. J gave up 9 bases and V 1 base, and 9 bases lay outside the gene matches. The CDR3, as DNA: TGCAGTGCTAGAGGTCTAGCGGGAGCTACCGCGCAGTACTTC. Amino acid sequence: CSARGLAGATAQYF.

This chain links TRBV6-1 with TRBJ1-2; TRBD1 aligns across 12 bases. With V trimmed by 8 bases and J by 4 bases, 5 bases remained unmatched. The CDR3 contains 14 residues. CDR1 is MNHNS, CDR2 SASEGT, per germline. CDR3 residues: CASWDRGRGYGYTF. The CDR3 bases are TGTGCCAGCTGGGACAGGGGGCGCGGCTATGGCTACACCTTC.

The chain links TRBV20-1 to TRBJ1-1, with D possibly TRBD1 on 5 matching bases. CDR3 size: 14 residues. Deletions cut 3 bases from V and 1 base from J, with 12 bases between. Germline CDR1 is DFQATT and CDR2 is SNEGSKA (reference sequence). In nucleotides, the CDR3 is TGCAGTGCTAGGAGAGCAGGGCCGAACACTGAAGCTTTCTTT. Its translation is CSARRAGPNTEAFF.

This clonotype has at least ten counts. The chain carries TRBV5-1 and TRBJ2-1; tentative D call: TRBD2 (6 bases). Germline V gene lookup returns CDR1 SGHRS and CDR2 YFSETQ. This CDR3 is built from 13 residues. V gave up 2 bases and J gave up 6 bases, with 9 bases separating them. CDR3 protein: CASSFRRANEQFF. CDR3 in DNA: TGCGCCAGCAGCTTTAGGAGGGCCAATGAGCAGTTCTTC.

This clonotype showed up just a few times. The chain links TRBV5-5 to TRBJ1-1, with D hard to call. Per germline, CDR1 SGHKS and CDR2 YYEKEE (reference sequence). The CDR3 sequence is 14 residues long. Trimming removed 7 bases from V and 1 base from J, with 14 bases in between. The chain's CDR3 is CASSLLQANTEAFF. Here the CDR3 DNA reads TGTGCCAGCTCTCTACTCCAGGCGAACACTGAAGCTTTCTTT.

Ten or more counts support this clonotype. The CDR3 bases are TGTGCCATCAGCGAGACAGGGGTAAACTACGAGCAGTACTTC. This translates into CAISETGVNYEQYF. The chain couples TRBV28 to TRBJ2-7, with 8 bases matching TRBD1. This CDR3 spans 14 amino acids. J lost 3 bases, V lost 10 bases, and 11 bases had no gene match. CDR1 is MDHEN, CDR2 SYDVKM, per germline.

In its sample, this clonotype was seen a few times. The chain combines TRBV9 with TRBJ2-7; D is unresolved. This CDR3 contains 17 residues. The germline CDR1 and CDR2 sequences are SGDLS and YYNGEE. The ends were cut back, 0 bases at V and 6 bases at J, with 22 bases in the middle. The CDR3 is CASSVDLPGLTLSEQYF. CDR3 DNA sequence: TGTGCCAGCAGCGTAGACCTACCCGGGCTAACCCTCTCCGAGCAGTACTTC.

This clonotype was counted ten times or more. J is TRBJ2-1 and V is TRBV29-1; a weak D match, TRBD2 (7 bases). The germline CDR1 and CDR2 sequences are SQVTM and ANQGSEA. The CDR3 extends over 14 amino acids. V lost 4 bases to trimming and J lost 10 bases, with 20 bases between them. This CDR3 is CSVGSGGRGLEQFF. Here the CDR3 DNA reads TGCAGCGTTGGCTCCGGGGGGCGGGGGTTAGAGCAGTTCTTC.

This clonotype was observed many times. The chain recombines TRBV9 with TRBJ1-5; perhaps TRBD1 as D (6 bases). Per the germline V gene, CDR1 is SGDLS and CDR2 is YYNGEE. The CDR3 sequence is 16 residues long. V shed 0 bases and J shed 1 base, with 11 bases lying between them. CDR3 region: CASSVEGGWSNQPQHF. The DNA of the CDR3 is TGTGCCAGCAGCGTAGAGGGGGGCTGGAGCAATCAGCCCCAGCATTTT.

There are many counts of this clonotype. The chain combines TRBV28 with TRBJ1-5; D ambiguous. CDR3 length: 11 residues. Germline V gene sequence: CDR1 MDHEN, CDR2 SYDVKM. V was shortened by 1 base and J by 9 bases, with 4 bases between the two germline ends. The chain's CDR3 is CASSLFGPQHF. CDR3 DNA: TGTGCCAGCAGTTTATTCGGGCCCCAGCATTTT.

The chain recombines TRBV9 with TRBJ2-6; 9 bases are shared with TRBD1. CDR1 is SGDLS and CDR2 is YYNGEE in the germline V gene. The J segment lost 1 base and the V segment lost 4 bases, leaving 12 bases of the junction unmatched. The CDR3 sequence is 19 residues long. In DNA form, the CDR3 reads TGTGCCAGCAGCCTATTTACAGGGGGCATAATATCTGGGGCCAACGTCCTGACTTTC. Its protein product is CASSLFTGGIISGANVLTF. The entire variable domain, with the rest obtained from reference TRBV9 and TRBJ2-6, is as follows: DSGVTQTPKHLITATGQRVTLRCSPRSGDLSVYWYQQSLDQGLQFLIQYYNGEERAKGNILERFSAQQFPDLHSELNLSSLELGDSALYFCASSLFTGGIISGANVLTFGAGSRLTVL.

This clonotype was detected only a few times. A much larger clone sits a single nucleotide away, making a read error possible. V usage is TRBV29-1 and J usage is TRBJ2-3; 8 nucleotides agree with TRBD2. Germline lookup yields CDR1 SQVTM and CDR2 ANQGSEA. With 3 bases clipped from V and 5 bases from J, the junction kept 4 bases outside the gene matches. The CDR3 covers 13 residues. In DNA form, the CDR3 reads TGCAGCGTTGACGGGGGGGCCAAAGATACGCAGTATTTT. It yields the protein CSVDGGAKDTQYF.

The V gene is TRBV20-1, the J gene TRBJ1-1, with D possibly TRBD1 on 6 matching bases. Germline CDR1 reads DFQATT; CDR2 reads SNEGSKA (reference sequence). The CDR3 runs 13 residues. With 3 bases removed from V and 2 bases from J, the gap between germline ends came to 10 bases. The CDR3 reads CSASWTVNTEAFF. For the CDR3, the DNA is TGCAGTGCTAGTTGGACAGTCAACACTGAAGCTTTCTTT.

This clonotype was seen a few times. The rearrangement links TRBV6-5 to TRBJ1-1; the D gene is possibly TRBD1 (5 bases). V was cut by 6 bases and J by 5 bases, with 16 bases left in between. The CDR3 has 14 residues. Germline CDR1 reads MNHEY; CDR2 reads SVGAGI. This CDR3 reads CASRRPRGQTEAFF. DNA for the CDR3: TGTGCCAGCAGAAGGCCAAGGGGCCAGACTGAAGCTTTCTTT.

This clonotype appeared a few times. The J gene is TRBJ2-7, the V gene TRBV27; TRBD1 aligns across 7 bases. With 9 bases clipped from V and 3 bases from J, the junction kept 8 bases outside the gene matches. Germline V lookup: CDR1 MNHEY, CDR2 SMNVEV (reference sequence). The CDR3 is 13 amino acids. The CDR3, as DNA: TGTGCCAGGGGGTTGGGACAGAACTACGAGCAGTACTTC. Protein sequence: CARGLGQNYEQYF.

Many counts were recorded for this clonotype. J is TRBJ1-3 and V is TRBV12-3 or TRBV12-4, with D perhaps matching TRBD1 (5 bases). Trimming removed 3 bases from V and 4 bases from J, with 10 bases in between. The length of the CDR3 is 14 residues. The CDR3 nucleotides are TGTGCCAGCAGTTTGTTAGGGGCCGGAAACACCATATATTTT. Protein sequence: CASSLLGAGNTIYF.

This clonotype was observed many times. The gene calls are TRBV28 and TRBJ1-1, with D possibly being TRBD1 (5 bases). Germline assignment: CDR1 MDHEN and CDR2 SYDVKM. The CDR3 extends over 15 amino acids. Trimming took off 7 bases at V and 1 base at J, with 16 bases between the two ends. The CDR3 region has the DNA TGTGCCAGCAAACTGCAGGCAGGGACGAACACTGAAGCTTTCTTT. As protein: CASKLQAGTNTEAFF.

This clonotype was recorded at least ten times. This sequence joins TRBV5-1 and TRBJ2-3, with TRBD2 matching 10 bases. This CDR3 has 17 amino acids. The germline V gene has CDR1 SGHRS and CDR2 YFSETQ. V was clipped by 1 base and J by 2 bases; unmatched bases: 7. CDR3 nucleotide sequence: TGCGCCAGCAGCTTGATAACTAGCGGGGACTACACAGATACGCAGTATTTT. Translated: CASSLITSGDYTDTQYF.

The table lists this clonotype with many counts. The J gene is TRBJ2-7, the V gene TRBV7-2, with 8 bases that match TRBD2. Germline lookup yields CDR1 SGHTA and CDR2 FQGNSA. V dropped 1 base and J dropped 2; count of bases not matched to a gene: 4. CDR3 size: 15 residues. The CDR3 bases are TGTGCCAGCAGCTTAGTAGCGGGAAATACCTACGAGCAGTACTTC. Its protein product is CASSLVAGNTYEQYF.

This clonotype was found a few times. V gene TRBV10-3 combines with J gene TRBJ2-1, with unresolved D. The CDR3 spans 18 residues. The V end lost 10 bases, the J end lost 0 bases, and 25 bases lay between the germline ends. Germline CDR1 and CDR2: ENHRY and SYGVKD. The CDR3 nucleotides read TGTGCCAACCAACAAAAAATCGGACCCCCGGGCTCCTACAATGAGCAGTTCTTC. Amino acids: CANQQKIGPPGSYNEQFF.

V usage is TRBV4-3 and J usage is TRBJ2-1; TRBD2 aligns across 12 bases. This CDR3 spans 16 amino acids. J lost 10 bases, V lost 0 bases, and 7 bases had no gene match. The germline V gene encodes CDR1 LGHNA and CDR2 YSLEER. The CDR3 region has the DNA TGCGCCAGCAGCCAAGAGCTAGCGGGAGGGCCTATGGAGCAGTTCTTC. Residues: CASSQELAGGPMEQFF.

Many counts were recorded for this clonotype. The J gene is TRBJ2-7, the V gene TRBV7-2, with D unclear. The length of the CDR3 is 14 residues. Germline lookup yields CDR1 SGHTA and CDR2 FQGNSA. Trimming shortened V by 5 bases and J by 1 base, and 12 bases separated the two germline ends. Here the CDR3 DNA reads TGTGCCAGCAGCCGACAACGTGGTTCCTACGAGCAGTACTTC. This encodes CASSRQRGSYEQYF.

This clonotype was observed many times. The DNA for the CDR3 is TGTGCCAGCAGGCAGCTGTTGCAGTTATCACCCCTCCACTTT. This gives the protein CASRQLLQLSPLHF. V gene TRBV28 combines with J gene TRBJ1-6; no clear D. With 6 bases removed from V and 10 bases from J, the gap between germline ends came to 16 bases. Germline V CDR1 and CDR2: MDHEN, SYDVKM. The CDR3 runs to 14 residues.

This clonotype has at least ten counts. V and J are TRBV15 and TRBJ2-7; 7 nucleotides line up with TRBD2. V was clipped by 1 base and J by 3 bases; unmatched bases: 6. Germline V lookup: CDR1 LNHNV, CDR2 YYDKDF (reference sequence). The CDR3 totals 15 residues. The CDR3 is CATSRAHGGFYEQYF. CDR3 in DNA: TGTGCCACCAGCAGAGCACACGGGGGGTTCTACGAGCAGTACTTC. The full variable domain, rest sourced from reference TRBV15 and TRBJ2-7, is DAMVIQNPRYQVTQFGKPVTLSCSQTLNHNVMYWYQQKSSQAPKLLFHYYDKDFNNEADTPDNFQSRRPNTSFCFLDIRSPGLGDTAMYLCATSRAHGGFYEQYFGPGTRLTVT.

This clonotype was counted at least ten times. The CDR3 protein is CASSERDRLYNEQFF. For the CDR3, the DNA is TGTGCCAGCAGCGAACGGGACAGATTATACAATGAGCAGTTCTTC. The chain combines TRBV9 with TRBJ2-1, with TRBD1 matching over 7 bases. The CDR3 loop spans 15 amino acids. Germline V gene lookup returns CDR1 SGDLS and CDR2 YYNGEE. With 3 bases clipped from V and 4 bases from J, the junction kept 7 bases outside the gene matches. Full variable domain (remainder filled in from reference TRBV9 and TRBJ2-1): DSGVTQTPKHLITATGQRVTLRCSPRSGDLSVYWYQQSLDQGLQFLIQYYNGEERAKGNILERFSAQQFPDLHSELNLSSLELGDSALYFCASSERDRLYNEQFFGPGTRLTVL.

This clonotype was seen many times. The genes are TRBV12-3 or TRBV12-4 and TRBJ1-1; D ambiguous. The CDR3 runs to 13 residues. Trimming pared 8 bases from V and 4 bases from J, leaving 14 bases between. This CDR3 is CASGEPMGTEAFF. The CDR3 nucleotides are TGTGCCAGCGGGGAGCCCATGGGCACTGAAGCTTTCTTT.

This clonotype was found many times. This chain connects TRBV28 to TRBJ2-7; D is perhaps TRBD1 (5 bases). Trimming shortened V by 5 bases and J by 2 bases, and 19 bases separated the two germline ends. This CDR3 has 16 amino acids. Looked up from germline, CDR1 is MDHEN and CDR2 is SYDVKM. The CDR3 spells CASSPRFQGSTYEQYF. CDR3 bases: TGTGCCAGCAGTCCACGTTTCCAGGGCAGCACCTACGAGCAGTACTTC.